The 7 T cell receptor beta chains reported below all come from one sample, sequenced in a study of T-cell reconstitution after alpha-beta-depleted transplantation in children. The TCRbeta library incorporated unique molecular identifiers. One entry per CDR3 protein, called by TCRdb with MiXCR from the PCR reads. The table has hundreds of thousands of distinct CDR3 sequences, roughly 15% seen once. The source was PBMCs from the stem cell graft donor, collected from the stem cell graft. Receptor source: a human donor who donated a stem cell graft to a child with acute myeloid leukemia.

The rearrangement joins TRBV7-9 to TRBJ1-2, with D possibly TRBD1 on 5 matching bases. CDR1 SEHNR and CDR2 FQNEAQ come from the germline V gene (reference sequence). V dropped 5 bases and J dropped 5 bases, with 15 bases sitting between them. The CDR3 loop spans 14 amino acids. In DNA, the CDR3 is TGTGCCAGCAGCCTAACCGGGACCAAGTATGGCTACACCTTC. Translating gives CASSLTGTKYGYTF.

The J gene is TRBJ2-3, the V gene TRBV7-2; D remains unclear. V lost 5 bases to trimming and J lost 2 bases, with 11 bases between them. The germline CDR1 and CDR2 sequences are SGHTA and FQGNSA. The CDR3 contains 14 residues. DNA of the CDR3: TGTGCCAGCAGCGTTAGCATTTTCACAGATACGCAGTATTTT. Residues: CASSVSIFTDTQYF.

This clonotype was observed at least ten times. The genes are TRBV7-2 and TRBJ1-5, with D possibly matching TRBD1 (5 bases). V lost 5 bases and J lost 6, with 14 bases in between. CDR3 length: 14 residues. Germline V lookup: CDR1 SGHTA, CDR2 FQGNSA. The CDR3 is CASSLDSLGQPQHF. The CDR3 DNA reads TGTGCCAGCAGCCTAGACAGCCTCGGTCAGCCCCAGCATTTT.

V is TRBV6-1 and J is TRBJ2-1; 10 bases map to TRBD2. J lost 9 bases, V lost 5 bases, and 13 bases had no gene match. In germline, CDR1 is MNHNS, CDR2 SASEGT. This CDR3 has 16 amino acids. The CDR3 DNA is TGTGCCAGCAGTCGACTGGGGACTAGCGTCCCTAGTGAGCAGTTCTTC. It codes for CASSRLGTSVPSEQFF.

V usage is TRBV5-5 and J usage is TRBJ2-1; D gene unclear. CDR3 length: 15 amino acids. The germline V gene has CDR1 SGHKS and CDR2 YYEKEE (reference sequence). V lost 2 bases to trimming and J lost 5 bases, with 14 bases between them. For the CDR3, the DNA is TGTGCCAGCAGCTTCCAGCGTGGGGTTAACAATGAGCAGTTCTTC. It yields the protein CASSFQRGVNNEQFF.

The table lists this clonotype with many counts. The rearrangement links TRBV20-1 to TRBJ2-7; D assignment may be TRBD1 or TRBD2 (5 bases each). The V end was cut by 5 bases, the J end by 6 bases, with 17 bases between. The CDR3 extends over 13 amino acids. CDR1 is DFQATT and CDR2 is SNEGSKA in the germline V gene (reference sequence). The CDR3 loop is CSAAPLRGREQYV. The CDR3 DNA sequence: TGCAGTGCTGCCCCTCTGAGGGGTCGCGAGCAGTACGTC.

This clonotype was found many times. The rearrangement uses TRBV5-1 and TRBJ2-3; D may be TRBD1 or TRBD2 (6 bases each). CDR3 length equals 13 residues. The V gene lost 6 bases and the J gene lost 1 base, with 9 bases spanning the gap. Per the germline V gene, CDR1 is SGHRS and CDR2 is YFSETQ. CDR3 nucleotide sequence: TGCGCCAGCAAGGAGGGGGGCACAGATACGCAGTATTTT. Translation gives CASKEGGTDTQYF. Full variable domain (outside the CDR3, taken from reference TRBV5-1 and TRBJ2-3): KAGVTQTPRYLIKTRGQQVTLSCSPISGHRSVSWYQQTPGQGLQFLFEYFSETQRNKGNFPGRFSGRQFSNSRSEMNVSTLELGDSALYLCASKEGGTDTQYFGPGTRLTVL.